The next 19 T cell receptor beta chains were all read from a single sample in a study of blood T cell repertoires in COVID-19. Sequencing used immunoSEQ multiplex PCR; TCRdb keeps in-frame clones, though not all of them. The sample records roughly 300,000 clones, about 83% being singletons. What was sequenced was peripheral blood. The receptor set was obtained from a woman in her 50s who had recovered from COVID-19.

The CDR3 DNA is TGTGCCTGGAGCCCGGGACTCCCGAACACTGAAGCTTTCTTT. Protein sequence: CAWSPGLPNTEAFF. V and J are TRBV30 and TRBJ1-1, with a tentative D call TRBD1 (5 bases). CDR3 length: 14 amino acids. The V and J ends lost 3 bases and 1 base respectively, with 12 bases between them. The V gene's germline CDR1 is GTSNPN and CDR2 SVGIG (reference sequence). Drawing the rest from reference TRBV30 and TRBJ1-1, the complete variable domain is SQTIHQWPATLVQPVGSPLSLECTVEGTSNPNLYWYRQAAGRGLQLLFYSVGIGQISSEVPQNLSASRPQDRQFILSSKKLLLSDSGFYLCAWSPGLPNTEAFFGQGTRLTVV.

The chain recombines TRBV9 with TRBJ2-2, with TRBD1 matching over 8 bases. Per the germline V gene, CDR1 is SGDLS and CDR2 is YYNGEE. The CDR3 contains 16 residues. After removal of 1 base from V and 1 base from J, the junction contained 3 bases not matched to a gene. The chain's CDR3 is CASSVSGTGNTGELFF. DNA of the CDR3: TGTGCCAGCAGCGTATCCGGGACAGGGAACACCGGGGAGCTGTTTTTT.

This chain links TRBV5-1 with TRBJ2-5; a possible D gene is TRBD1 (5 bases). The V gene's germline CDR1 is SGHRS and CDR2 YFSETQ. V was trimmed by 4 bases and J by 5 bases, leaving 18 bases between them. This CDR3 is 15 amino acids long. DNA for the CDR3: TGCGCCAGCAGCCCGGACGTGGCCTCAGGGGAGACCCAGTACTTC. Translated: CASSPDVASGETQYF.

This clone was recorded a few times. The same CDR3 also results from other DNA sequences found in this sample. This rearrangement joins TRBV18 to TRBJ2-2; 11 bases align to TRBD1. CDR3 length: 15 residues. V was clipped by 3 bases and J by 6 bases; unmatched bases: 3. CDR1 and CDR2 from the germline V gene are KGHSH and LQKENI. CDR3 in DNA: TGTGCCAGCTCACCCAGGACAGGGGGCGCCGGGGAGCTGTTTTTT. Amino acids: CASSPRTGGAGELFF.

The V gene is TRBV19, the J gene TRBJ1-2, with 7 bases identical to TRBD1. The CDR3 has 13 residues. Germline V lookup: CDR1 LNHDA, CDR2 SQIVND (reference sequence). The V gene end was trimmed by 4 bases and the J gene end by 4 bases; junction bases not matched to a gene: 3. CDR3 DNA: TGTGCCAGTAGTAACCGGGACAGCTATGGCTACACCTTC. This translates into CASSNRDSYGYTF.

The genes are TRBV7-6 and TRBJ2-2; a weak D match, TRBD1 (6 bases). The length of the CDR3 is 14 residues. The germline gives CDR1 SGHVS, CDR2 FNYEAQ. Between the trimmed V and J ends, which lost 5 bases and 4 bases, there was a span of 11 bases. CDR3 nucleotides: TGTGCCAGCAGCCGGGACATCACCACCGGGGAGCTGTTTTTT. Residues: CASSRDITTGELFF.

This clone has only one observation. The rearrangement uses TRBV11-3 and TRBJ2-2; TRBD1 agrees at 7 bases. The trim removed 5 bases at V and 4 bases at J, leaving 7 bases unmatched. The CDR3 totals 15 residues. CDR1 SGHNT and CDR2 YENEEA come from the germline V gene. This chain's CDR3 is CASSPKRDSTGELFF. The CDR3, as DNA: TGTGCCAGCAGCCCTAAACGGGACAGCACCGGGGAGCTGTTTTTT.

The chain has TRBV7-7 and TRBJ2-5, with 11 bases matching TRBD2. Trimming at V came to 3 bases and at J to 0 bases, leaving 12 bases not matched to a gene. Germline V gene sequence: CDR1 SSHAT, CDR2 FNYEAQ (reference sequence). This CDR3 region has 19 residues. In DNA, the CDR3 is TGTGCCAGCAGCTTCCCGAGACTAGCGGGGTGGGAGTACCAAGAGACCCAGTACTTC. Translation gives CASSFPRLAGWEYQETQYF. The full variable domain, in which reference TRBV7-7 and TRBJ2-5 provide the parts outside the CDR3, is GAGVSQSPRYKVTKRGQDVTLRCDPISSHATLYWYQQALGQGPEFLTYFNYEAQPDKSGLPSDRFSAERPEGSISTLTIQRTEQRDSAMYRCASSFPRLAGWEYQETQYFGPGTRLLVL.

This chain joins TRBV30 and TRBJ2-3; no clear D. V gave up 2 bases and J gave up 0 bases, with 18 bases separating them. Germline values: CDR1 GTSNPN, CDR2 SVGIG (reference sequence). The CDR3 consists of 17 residues. CDR3 region: CAWSLVEAGASTDTQYF. Here the CDR3 DNA reads TGTGCCTGGAGTTTAGTGGAAGCAGGCGCTAGCACAGATACGCAGTATTTT.

The chain recombines TRBV5-1 with TRBJ2-1; TRBD2 aligns across 9 bases. V lost 7 bases, J lost 1 base, and 6 bases stayed unmatched. The germline CDR1 and CDR2 sequences are SGHRS and YFSETQ. The CDR3 consists of 15 residues. The CDR3 is CASAERGDSYNEQFF. In DNA, the CDR3 is TGCGCCAGCGCGGAGCGGGGGGATTCCTACAATGAGCAGTTCTTC. The full variable domain, in which reference TRBV5-1 and TRBJ2-1 provide the parts outside the CDR3, is KAGVTQTPRYLIKTRGQQVTLSCSPISGHRSVSWYQQTPGQGLQFLFEYFSETQRNKGNFPGRFSGRQFSNSRSEMNVSTLELGDSALYLCASAERGDSYNEQFFGPGTRLTVL.

The chain combines TRBV6-5 with TRBJ1-3; TRBD1 aligns across 7 bases. The CDR3 has 14 amino acids. From germline, CDR1 is MNHEY and CDR2 SVGAGI. V shed 5 bases, J shed 0 bases, and the junction held 1 base outside the gene matches. The CDR3 DNA follows: TGTGCCAGCAGTACAGGGGACTCTGGAAACACCATATATTTT. Translating it yields CASSTGDSGNTIYF.

This clone appeared a few times. J is TRBJ1-4 and V is TRBV5-1, with D tentatively TRBD1 (5 bases). CDR3 length: 14 amino acids. V was cut by 2 bases and J by 8 bases, with 13 bases left in between. The V gene's germline CDR1 is SGHRS and CDR2 YFSETQ. This CDR3 is CASSFGGNGEKLFF. The CDR3 DNA reads TGCGCCAGCAGCTTTGGGGGGAATGGCGAAAAACTGTTTTTT.

This clone appeared a single time. The chain recombines TRBV19 with TRBJ2-7, with 7 bases that match TRBD1. This CDR3 is 13 amino acids long. The germline CDR1 and CDR2 sequences are LNHDA and SQIVND (reference sequence). V lost 4 bases and J lost 3; bases outside the gene matches: 3. The CDR3 bases are TGTGCCAGTAGTACGACAGGGTTCTACGAGCAGTACTTC. Translating gives CASSTTGFYEQYF.

This clone is a singleton in its sample. V usage is TRBV27 and J usage is TRBJ1-2, with 9 bases that match TRBD1. Germline CDR1 is MNHEY and CDR2 is SMNVEV (reference sequence). Trimming at V came to 5 bases and at J to 5 bases, leaving 3 bases not matched to a gene. CDR3 length: 13 amino acids. This CDR3 is CASSVGTGYGYTF. The CDR3 nucleotides read TGTGCCAGCAGTGTCGGGACAGGGTATGGCTACACCTTC.

Here the CDR3 DNA reads TGCGCCAGCAGCTCGGGACAGGGGGCCGACGAGCAGTACTTC. It is translated as CASSSGQGADEQYF. The chain carries TRBV5-1 and TRBJ2-7; 12 nucleotides agree with TRBD1. The J segment lost 5 bases and the V segment lost 3 bases, leaving 3 bases of the junction unmatched. This CDR3 is 14 amino acids long. Germline CDR1 and CDR2: SGHRS and YFSETQ.

The chain has TRBV4-1 and TRBJ2-1, with 9 nucleotides matching TRBD1. The CDR3 length is 14 residues. V gave up 5 bases and J gave up 5 bases; unmatched junction bases: 4. The germline V gene encodes CDR1 MGHRA and CDR2 YSYEKL. CDR3 nucleotides: TGCGCCAGCAGCTGGGACAGGGTGGACAATGAGCAGTTCTTC. Translated, it gives CASSWDRVDNEQFF.

The V call is TRBV27, the J call TRBJ1-6; the D is unclear. V shed 1 base and J shed 10 bases, with 8 bases lying between them. CDR1 and CDR2 from the germline V gene are MNHEY and SMNVEV (reference sequence). CDR3 length: 13 amino acids. CDR3 sequence (DNA): TGTGCCAGCAGTTTATGGCCGGGGTCACCCCTCCACTTT. Translated, it gives CASSLWPGSPLHF.

This chain links TRBV27 with TRBJ1-2; 7 bases align to TRBD1. The V and J ends lost 7 bases and 4 bases, in that order; junction bases with no gene match: 12. The CDR3 sequence is 15 residues long. Germline V lookup: CDR1 MNHEY, CDR2 SMNVEV (reference sequence). CDR3 nucleotide sequence: TGTGCCAGCAAAGACAGGGCGAATCCTATCTATGGCTACACCTTC. Translated, it gives CASKDRANPIYGYTF.

This chain links TRBV10-3 with TRBJ1-1, with TRBD1 matching over 7 bases. The CDR3 length is 15 residues. Germline V gene lookup returns CDR1 ENHRY and CDR2 SYGVKD. V dropped 3 bases and J dropped 0; count of bases not matched to a gene: 4. The CDR3 spells CAISDVGQVNTEAFF. CDR3 sequence (DNA): TGTGCCATCAGTGATGTCGGACAGGTGAACACTGAAGCTTTCTTT.